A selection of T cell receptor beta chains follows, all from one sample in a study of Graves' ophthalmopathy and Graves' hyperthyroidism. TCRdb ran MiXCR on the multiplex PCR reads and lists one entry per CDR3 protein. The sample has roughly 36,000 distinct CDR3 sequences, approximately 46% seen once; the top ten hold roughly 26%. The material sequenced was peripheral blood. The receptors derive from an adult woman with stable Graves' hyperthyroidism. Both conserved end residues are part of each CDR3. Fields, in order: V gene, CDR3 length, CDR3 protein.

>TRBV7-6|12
CASSGRANEQYF
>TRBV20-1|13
CSAPGTGNQPQYF
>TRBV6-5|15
CASRRTGAGPYEQYF
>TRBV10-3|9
CAFRYGYTF
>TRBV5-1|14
CASSFDRGSYGYTF
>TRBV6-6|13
CASSSHSNQPQHF
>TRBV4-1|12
CASFGGNYGYTF
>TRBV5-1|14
CASSLWDRAYEQYF
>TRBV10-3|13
CAISEGGVQPQHF
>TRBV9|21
CASSPGTGEEKLFFGSGTQYF
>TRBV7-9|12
CASSPEDYGYTF
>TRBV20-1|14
CSATTSGLQETQYF
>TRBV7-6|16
CASSPRTSGGTDTQYF
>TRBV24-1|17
CATSDTTSGGGKETQYF